One and the same sample provided the 3 T cell receptor beta chains below, sequenced in a study of blood T cells in healthy people across ages. A second about 7 to 11 cycle PCR used barcoded and J-beta primers. TCRdb itself ran the 5' RACE reads through MiXCR, one entry per CDR3 protein. The sample shows 700,000 or so distinct CDR3 sequences, over 40% of them seen only once. The sequencing sample was made of blood. Source of these receptors: an elderly man in good health.

The sample holds a few counts of this clonotype. The CDR3: CSVDAAVSSYNEQFF. CDR3 DNA sequence: TGCAGCGTTGATGCGGCGGTTAGCTCCTACAATGAGCAGTTCTTC. The gene calls are TRBV29-1 and TRBJ2-1; D ambiguous. Trimming took off 3 bases at V and 0 bases at J, with 12 bases between the two ends. The CDR3 is made up of 15 amino acids. Germline values: CDR1 SQVTM, CDR2 ANQGSEA.

The chain combines TRBV25-1 with TRBJ2-7; 7 bases line up with TRBD2. V dropped 3 bases and J dropped 0; count of bases not matched to a gene: 5. Germline CDR1 reads MGHDK; CDR2 reads SYGVNS. This CDR3 comprises 15 residues. CDR3 amino acids: CASSDASGHSYEQYF. As DNA, the CDR3 is TGTGCCAGCAGTGACGCTAGCGGACACTCCTACGAGCAGTACTTC.

V usage is TRBV20-1 and J usage is TRBJ2-5; D is unresolved. The J call may be mistaken, given a closer DNA end match to TRBJ2-1. CDR3 length equals 13 residues. Germline V gives CDR1 DFQATT, CDR2 SNEGSKA (reference sequence). This chain's CDR3 is CSATPTVQETQFF. The CDR3 DNA reads TGCAGTGCTACCCCAACGGTCCAAGAGACCCAGTTCTTC.